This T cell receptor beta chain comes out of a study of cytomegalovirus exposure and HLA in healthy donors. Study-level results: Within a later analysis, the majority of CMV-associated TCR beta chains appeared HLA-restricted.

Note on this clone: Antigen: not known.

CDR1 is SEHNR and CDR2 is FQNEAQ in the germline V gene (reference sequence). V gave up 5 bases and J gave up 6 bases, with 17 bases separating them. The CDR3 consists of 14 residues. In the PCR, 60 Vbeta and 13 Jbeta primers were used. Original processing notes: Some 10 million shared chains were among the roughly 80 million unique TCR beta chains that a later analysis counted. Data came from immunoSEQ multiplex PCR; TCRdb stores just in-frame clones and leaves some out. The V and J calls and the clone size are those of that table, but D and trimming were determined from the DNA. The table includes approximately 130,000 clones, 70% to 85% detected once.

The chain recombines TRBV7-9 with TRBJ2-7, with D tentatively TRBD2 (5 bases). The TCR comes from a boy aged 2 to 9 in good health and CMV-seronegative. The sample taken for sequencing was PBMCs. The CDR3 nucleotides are TGTGCCAGCAGCAACCGGGATGGAGGTTCCGAGCAGTACGTC. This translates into CASSNRDGGSEQYV.